This T cell receptor beta chain originates from a study of cytomegalovirus exposure and HLA in healthy donors. CDR3 length equals 13 residues. CDR1 and CDR2 (germline): SGHRS, YFSETQ. Unmatched junction bases numbered 8, after V lost 10 bases and J lost 2 bases. A word on this clone: Antigen unknown.

General study findings and limits: A few CMV-associated chains were confirmed in vitro to be specific for CMV antigens. Among TCR beta chains, those listed as cytomegalovirus-associated numbered about 150.

In the PCR, 60 Vbeta and 13 Jbeta primers were used. In the study's own analysis: Later reanalysis found approximately 76 million unique TCR beta chains, around 9.9 million of them shared. Sequencing was performed with immunoSEQ multiplex PCR; in TCRdb, only in-frame clones are kept and a portion is missing. That table supplies the V and J calls and clone size; D and trimming were determined from the DNA. This sample carries 150,000 or so clones, with 1.5% to 2% going to the ten biggest clones. This sequence was found in a woman aged 50 to 60 in good health and CMV-seronegative. The chain combines TRBV5-1 with TRBJ1-2; 7 bases map to TRBD1. The sequencing input was PBMCs. For the CDR3, the DNA is TGCGCCGTCCGGGAGGGGGCGAACTATGGCTACACCTTC. Translated: CAVREGANYGYTF.